Listed here are 17 T cell receptor beta chains from one sample, sequenced in a study of T cell responses to AZD1222 COVID-19 vaccine. Repertoires were generated with immunoSEQ multiplex PCR, while TCRdb's copy carries only in-frame clones and drops some. The top ten hold about 8.4% of the sample, which has nearly 95,000 clones, 90% seen once. The material sequenced was peripheral blood, taken on day 0 of AZD1222 vaccination. The receptors stem from an adult in good health.

V gene TRBV7-2 combines with J gene TRBJ1-5; perhaps TRBD1 as D (5 bases). The CDR3 extends over 16 amino acids. CDR1 is SGHTA, CDR2 FQGNSA, per germline. Between the trimmed V and J ends, which lost 2 bases and 1 base, there was a span of 12 bases. CDR3 sequence (DNA): TGTGCCAGCAGCTTAAGTTCCAGGGAGAGCAATCAGCCCCAGCATTTT. Translating it yields CASSLSSRESNQPQHF.

The chain combines TRBV19 with TRBJ1-4; 7 nucleotides align to TRBD1. J lost 4 bases, V lost 8 bases, and 4 bases had no gene match. Germline assignment: CDR1 LNHDA and CDR2 SQIVND (reference sequence). The CDR3 sequence is 13 residues long. CDR3 sequence (DNA): TGTGCCAGTGCAGGGGGTCATAATGAAAAACTGTTTTTT. Translation: CASAGGHNEKLFF.

The chain recombines TRBV7-2 with TRBJ2-6; either TRBD1 or TRBD2 may fit D (6 bases each). This CDR3 has 17 amino acids. Deletions cut 0 bases from V and 0 bases from J, with 9 bases between. The germline V gene has CDR1 SGHTA and CDR2 FQGNSA. The CDR3 nucleotides read TGTGCCAGCAGCTTAGCAGGGGGGAGCTCTGGGGCCAACGTCCTGACTTTC. It codes for CASSLAGGSSGANVLTF. Complete variable domain (other parts from reference TRBV7-2 and TRBJ2-6): GAGVSQSPSNKVTEKGKDVELRCDPISGHTALYWYRQSLGQGLEFLIYFQGNSAPDKSGLPSDRFSAERTGGSVSTLTIQRTQQEDSAVYLCASSLAGGSSGANVLTFGAGSRLTVL.

CDR3 sequence: CASSLDAGPYEQYF. For the CDR3, the DNA is TGTGCCAGCAGCTTAGATGCAGGGCCCTACGAGCAGTACTTC. V gene TRBV7-2 combines with J gene TRBJ2-7, with D perhaps matching TRBD1 (5 bases). Trimming pared 1 base from V and 2 bases from J, leaving 9 bases between. The CDR3 totals 14 residues. Germline V lookup: CDR1 SGHTA, CDR2 FQGNSA. The full variable domain, its missing parts supplied by reference TRBV7-2 and TRBJ2-7, is GAGVSQSPSNKVTEKGKDVELRCDPISGHTALYWYRQSLGQGLEFLIYFQGNSAPDKSGLPSDRFSAERTGGSVSTLTIQRTQQEDSAVYLCASSLDAGPYEQYFGPGTRLTVT.

V is TRBV9 and J is TRBJ1-1; no reliable D call. The CDR3 has 15 residues. CDR1 and CDR2 from the germline V gene are SGDLS and YYNGEE. V was trimmed by 0 bases and J by 1 base, leaving 10 bases between them. CDR3 sequence: CASSVEVAANTEAFF. CDR3 in DNA: TGTGCCAGCAGCGTAGAAGTCGCAGCGAACACTGAAGCTTTCTTT.

This sequence joins TRBV11-1 and TRBJ1-4; TRBD1 matches 9 bases. V shed 5 bases and J 12 bases; nucleotides not matched to a gene: 13. CDR3 length: 15 residues. The V gene's germline CDR1 is SGHAT and CDR2 FQDESV (reference sequence). The CDR3 region has the DNA TGTGCCAGCAGCGACGGACAGGGGAGACTTGGGGAACTGTTTTTT. Translation gives CASSDGQGRLGELFF.

This chain joins TRBV6-2 or TRBV6-3 and TRBJ1-3, with unresolved D. The V end lost 4 bases, the J end lost 0 bases, and 13 bases lay between the germline ends. The CDR3 consists of 16 residues. Germline V gives CDR1 MNHEY, CDR2 SVGEGT. The CDR3: CASSSLGRHSGNTIYF. The DNA of the CDR3 is TGTGCCAGCAGTTCTTTGGGCCGCCACTCTGGAAACACCATATATTTT.

This chain links TRBV5-6 with TRBJ1-6, with 7 bases that match TRBD1. The germline V gene encodes CDR1 SGHDT and CDR2 YYEEEE. This CDR3 contains 16 residues. Germline trimming cut 5 bases from V and 0 bases from J; bases unmatched to any gene: 5. The CDR3 loop reads CASSATGSSYNSPLHF. The CDR3, as DNA: TGTGCCAGCAGTGCGACAGGGAGCTCCTATAATTCACCCCTCCACTTT. Full variable domain (remainder filled in from reference TRBV5-6 and TRBJ1-6): DAGVTQSPTHLIKTRGQQVTLRCSPKSGHDTVSWYQQALGQGPQFIFQYYEEEERQRGNFPDRFSGHQFPNYSSELNVNALLLGDSALYLCASSATGSSYNSPLHFGNGTRLTVT.

The V gene is TRBV5-1, the J gene TRBJ1-5; D is uncertain. From germline, CDR1 is SGHRS and CDR2 YFSETQ. V shed 0 bases and J shed 0 bases, with 7 bases lying between them. This CDR3 is 15 amino acids long. This CDR3 is CASSLDGNSNQPQHF. In DNA form, the CDR3 reads TGCGCCAGCAGCTTGGACGGGAATAGCAATCAGCCCCAGCATTTT.

The chain links TRBV7-6 to TRBJ1-3, with 8 bases aligning to TRBD1. Losses at the gene ends were 3 bases for V and 0 bases for J; bases not matched to a gene: 4. The CDR3 has 16 residues. From germline, CDR1 is SGHVS and CDR2 FNYEAQ. CDR3 region: CASSFDRGDSGNTIYF. DNA of the CDR3: TGTGCCAGCAGCTTCGACAGGGGCGACTCTGGAAACACCATATATTTT.

This clone was recorded once. The chain employs TRBV7-3 and TRBJ2-4; 7 bases align to TRBD1. The length of the CDR3 is 18 residues. Germline trimming cut 5 bases from V and 7 bases from J; bases unmatched to any gene: 20. Germline V gene lookup returns CDR1 SGHTA and CDR2 FQGTGA. CDR3 sequence reads: CASSPGQALPLGANIQYF. CDR3 DNA sequence: TGTGCCAGCAGCCCAGGACAGGCTTTACCACTAGGAGCGAACATTCAGTACTTC.

CDR3 DNA sequence: TGTGCCAGCAGCCAAATGGGGGATCCGCTTACCTACAATGAGCAGTTCTTC. This sequence encodes CASSQMGDPLTYNEQFF. The V call is TRBV7-2, the J call TRBJ2-1; the D gene could be TRBD1 or TRBD2 (5 bases each). V was cut by 5 bases and J by 2 bases, with 19 bases left in between. The CDR3 consists of 17 residues. CDR1 is SGHTA and CDR2 is FQGNSA in the germline V gene.

The chain combines TRBV6-4 with TRBJ1-2, with TRBD1 matching 9 bases. The V gene end was trimmed by 5 bases and the J gene end by 8 bases; junction bases not matched to a gene: 9. This CDR3 is built from 14 residues. Germline V gives CDR1 MRHNA, CDR2 SNTAGT. The CDR3 DNA sequence: TGTGCCAGCAGTCTACACCCCGGGACAGGGGGCTACACCTTC. Its translation: CASSLHPGTGGYTF.

The rearrangement links TRBV18 to TRBJ2-7, with D tentatively TRBD2 (6 bases). Trimming cost V 2 bases and J 7 bases, with 12 bases left between them. The CDR3 loop spans 13 amino acids. Germline loops: CDR1 KGHSH, CDR2 LQKENI. The CDR3 is CASSPGTGDEQYF. In DNA, the CDR3 is TGTGCCAGCTCACCAGGGACGGGGGATGAGCAGTACTTC. The whole variable domain, filled in from reference TRBV18 and TRBJ2-7, reads NAGVMQNPRHLVRRRGQEARLRCSPMKGHSHVYWYRQLPEEGLKFMVYLQKENIIDESGMPKERFSAEFPKEGPSILRIQQVVRGDSAAYFCASSPGTGDEQYFGPGTRLTVT.

This chain uses TRBV4-3 with TRBJ2-7; 12 positions match TRBD2. Looked up from germline, CDR1 is LGHNA and CDR2 is YSLEER. The CDR3 covers 19 residues. After removal of 3 bases from V and 2 bases from J, the junction contained 14 bases not matched to a gene. The CDR3 nucleotides are TGCGCCAGCAGCCACACTCAGACTAGCGGGGGCCGAAGGGCCTACGAGCAGTACTTC. Translation: CASSHTQTSGGRRAYEQYF.

CDR3 residues: CASSKDLGANYGYTF. CDR3 DNA sequence: TGTGCCAGCAGTAAGGACCTCGGGGCTAACTATGGCTACACCTTC. V usage is TRBV27 and J usage is TRBJ1-2; D not certain. CDR3 size: 15 residues. Between the trimmed V and J ends, which lost 5 bases and 0 bases, there was a span of 13 bases. Germline CDR1 and CDR2: MNHEY and SMNVEV (reference sequence).

CDR3 in amino acids: CASSPPTINEQFF. The CDR3, as DNA: TGTGCCAGCAGTCCTCCGACCATCAATGAGCAGTTCTTC. J is TRBJ2-1 and V is TRBV27; the D is unclear. CDR1 and CDR2 from the germline V gene are MNHEY and SMNVEV (reference sequence). The CDR3 totals 13 residues. The V gene lost 5 bases and the J gene lost 6 bases, with 11 bases spanning the gap.